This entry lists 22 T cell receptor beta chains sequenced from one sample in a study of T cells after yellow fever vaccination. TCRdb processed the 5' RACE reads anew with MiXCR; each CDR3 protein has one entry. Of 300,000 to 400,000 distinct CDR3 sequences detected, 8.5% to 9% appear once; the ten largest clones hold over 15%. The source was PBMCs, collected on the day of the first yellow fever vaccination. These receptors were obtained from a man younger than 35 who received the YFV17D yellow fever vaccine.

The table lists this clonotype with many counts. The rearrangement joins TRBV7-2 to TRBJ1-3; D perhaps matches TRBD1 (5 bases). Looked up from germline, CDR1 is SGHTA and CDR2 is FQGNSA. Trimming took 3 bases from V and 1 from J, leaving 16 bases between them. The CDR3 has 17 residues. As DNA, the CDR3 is TGTGCCAGCAGCTTTATAGCCCGGGGGGGATCTGGAAACACCATATATTTT. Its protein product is CASSFIARGGSGNTIYF.

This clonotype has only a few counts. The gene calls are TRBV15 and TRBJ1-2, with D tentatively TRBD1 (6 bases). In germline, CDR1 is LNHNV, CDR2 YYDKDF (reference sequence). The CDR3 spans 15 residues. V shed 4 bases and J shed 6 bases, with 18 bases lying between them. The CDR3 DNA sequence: TGTGCCACCAGCATTTGGACAGACCATGGGGATGGCTACACCTTC. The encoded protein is CATSIWTDHGDGYTF.

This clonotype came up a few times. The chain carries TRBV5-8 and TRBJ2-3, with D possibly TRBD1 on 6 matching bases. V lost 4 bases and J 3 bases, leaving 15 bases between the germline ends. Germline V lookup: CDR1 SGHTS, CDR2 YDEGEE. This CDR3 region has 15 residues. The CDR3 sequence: CASSPGQIITDTQYF. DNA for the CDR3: TGTGCCAGCAGCCCAGGACAGATAATAACAGATACGCAGTATTTT. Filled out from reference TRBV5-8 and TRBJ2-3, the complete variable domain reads EAGVTQSPTHLIKTRGQQATLRCSPISGHTSVYWYQQALGLGLQFLLWYDEGEERNRGNFPPRFSGRQFPNYSSELNVNALELEDSALYLCASSPGQIITDTQYFGPGTRLTVL.

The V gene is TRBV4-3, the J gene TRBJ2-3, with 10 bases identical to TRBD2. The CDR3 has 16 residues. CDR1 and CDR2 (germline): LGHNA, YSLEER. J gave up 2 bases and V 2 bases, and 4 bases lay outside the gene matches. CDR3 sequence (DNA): TGCGCCAGCAGCCAAATCCTAGCGGGGGTCACAGATACGCAGTATTTT. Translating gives CASSQILAGVTDTQYF.

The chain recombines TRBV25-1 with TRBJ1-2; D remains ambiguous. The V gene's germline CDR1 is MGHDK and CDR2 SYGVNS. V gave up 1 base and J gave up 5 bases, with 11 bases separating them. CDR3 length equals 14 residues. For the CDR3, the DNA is TGTGCCAGCAGTGAATTACTGGGCGGGTATGGCTACACCTTC. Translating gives CASSELLGGYGYTF.

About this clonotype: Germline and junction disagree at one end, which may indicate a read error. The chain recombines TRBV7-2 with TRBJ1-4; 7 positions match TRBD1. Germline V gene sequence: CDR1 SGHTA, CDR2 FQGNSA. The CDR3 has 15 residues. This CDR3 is CASSSPTQGNEKLYF. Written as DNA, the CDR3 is TGTGCCAGCAGCTCCCCGACACAGGGGAACGAAAAACTGTATTTT.

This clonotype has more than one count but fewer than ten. DNA of the CDR3: TGTGCCAGCTCACCACAAGCCGGGAACACCGGGGAGCTGTTTTTT. The encoded protein is CASSPQAGNTGELFF. This rearrangement joins TRBV18 to TRBJ2-2; D is uncertain. Germline CDR1 reads KGHSH; CDR2 reads LQKENI. The V end was cut by 1 base, the J end by 1 base, with 7 bases between. The CDR3 totals 15 residues.

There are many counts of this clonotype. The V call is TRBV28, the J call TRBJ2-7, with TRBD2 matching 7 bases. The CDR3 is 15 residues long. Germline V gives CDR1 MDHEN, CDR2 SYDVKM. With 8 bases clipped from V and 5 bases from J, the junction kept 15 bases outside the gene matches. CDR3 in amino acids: CASSSREGARHEQYV. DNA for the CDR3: TGTGCCAGCTCCTCCAGGGAGGGCGCCCGCCACGAGCAGTACGTC.

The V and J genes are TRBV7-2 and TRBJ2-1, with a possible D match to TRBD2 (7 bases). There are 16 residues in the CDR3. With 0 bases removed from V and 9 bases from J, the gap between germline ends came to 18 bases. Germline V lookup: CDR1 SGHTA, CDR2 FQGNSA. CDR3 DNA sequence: TGTGCCAGCAGCTTAGCGGGTGGGGGGGCCGCTAGTGAGCAGTTCTTC. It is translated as CASSLAGGGAASEQFF.

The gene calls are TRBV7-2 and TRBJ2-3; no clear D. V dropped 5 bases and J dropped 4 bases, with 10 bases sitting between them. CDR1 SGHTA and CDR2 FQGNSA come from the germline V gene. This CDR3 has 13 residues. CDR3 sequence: CASSPFRADTQYF. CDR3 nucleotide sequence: TGTGCCAGCAGCCCGTTTCGGGCAGATACGCAGTATTTT.

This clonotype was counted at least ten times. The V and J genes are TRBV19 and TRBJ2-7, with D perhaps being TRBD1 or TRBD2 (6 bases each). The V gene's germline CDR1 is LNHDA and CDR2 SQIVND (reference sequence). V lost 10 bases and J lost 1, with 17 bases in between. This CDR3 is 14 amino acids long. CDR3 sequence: CATATGALSYEQYF. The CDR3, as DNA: TGTGCCACCGCTACGGGGGCCCTTTCCTACGAGCAGTACTTC.

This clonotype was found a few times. The CDR3 region has the DNA TGCGCCAGCAGCTTGGCCTCCGAGCCGTACCAAGAGACCCAGTACTTC. Translated, it gives CASSLASEPYQETQYF. V is TRBV5-1 and J is TRBJ2-5; unclear D gene. The CDR3 is 16 amino acids. From germline, CDR1 is SGHRS and CDR2 YFSETQ. Trimming took 0 bases from V and 0 from J, leaving 12 bases between them.

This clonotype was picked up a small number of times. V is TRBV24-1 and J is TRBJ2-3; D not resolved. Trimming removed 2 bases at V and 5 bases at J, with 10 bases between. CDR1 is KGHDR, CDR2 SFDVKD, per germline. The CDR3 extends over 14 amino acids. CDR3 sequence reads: CATSDSSTGDTQYF. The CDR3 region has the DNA TGTGCCACCAGTGATTCAAGTACGGGAGATACGCAGTATTTT.

CDR3 loop: CASANAGGTSNQPQHF. The CDR3 nucleotides read TGTGCCAGCGCAAATGCCGGGGGCACAAGCAATCAGCCCCAGCATTTT. The chain has TRBV28 and TRBJ1-5; D possibly corresponds to TRBD1 (6 bases). V was pared by 8 bases and J by 1 base, with 18 bases between. CDR1 is MDHEN, CDR2 SYDVKM, per germline. The CDR3 is 16 amino acids.

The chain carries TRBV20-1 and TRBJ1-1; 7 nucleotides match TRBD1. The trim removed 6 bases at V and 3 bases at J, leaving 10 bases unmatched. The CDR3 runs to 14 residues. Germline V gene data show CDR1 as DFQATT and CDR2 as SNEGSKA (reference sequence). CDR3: CSAQTGSLDTEAFF. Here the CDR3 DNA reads TGCAGTGCGCAGACAGGGAGCCTCGACACTGAAGCTTTCTTT.

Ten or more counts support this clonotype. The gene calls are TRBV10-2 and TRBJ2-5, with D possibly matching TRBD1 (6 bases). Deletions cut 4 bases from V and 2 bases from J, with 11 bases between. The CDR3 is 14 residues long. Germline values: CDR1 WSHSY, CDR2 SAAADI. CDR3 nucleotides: TGCGCCAGCAGTGGGCCAAGGGGGCAAGAGACCCAGTACTTC. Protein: CASSGPRGQETQYF.

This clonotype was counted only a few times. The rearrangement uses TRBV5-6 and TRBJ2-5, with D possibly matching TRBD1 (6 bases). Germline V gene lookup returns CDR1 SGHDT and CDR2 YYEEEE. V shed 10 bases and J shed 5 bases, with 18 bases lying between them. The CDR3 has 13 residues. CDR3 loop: CAPGALASETQYF. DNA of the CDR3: TGTGCCCCAGGGGCTCTCGCGTCTGAGACCCAGTACTTC.

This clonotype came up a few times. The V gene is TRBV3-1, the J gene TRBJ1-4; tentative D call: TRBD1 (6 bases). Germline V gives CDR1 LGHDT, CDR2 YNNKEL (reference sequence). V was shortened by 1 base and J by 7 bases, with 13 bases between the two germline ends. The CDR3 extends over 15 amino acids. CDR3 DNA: TGTGCCAGCAGCCAAGTTGGGGGGGCTGGTGAAAAACTGTTTTTT. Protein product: CASSQVGGAGEKLFF.

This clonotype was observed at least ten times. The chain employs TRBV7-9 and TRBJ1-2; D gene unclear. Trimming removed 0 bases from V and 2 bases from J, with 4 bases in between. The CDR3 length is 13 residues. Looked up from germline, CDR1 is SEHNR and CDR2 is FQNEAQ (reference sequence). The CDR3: CASSLAGNYGYTF. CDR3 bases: TGTGCCAGCAGCTTAGCAGGGAACTATGGCTACACCTTC.

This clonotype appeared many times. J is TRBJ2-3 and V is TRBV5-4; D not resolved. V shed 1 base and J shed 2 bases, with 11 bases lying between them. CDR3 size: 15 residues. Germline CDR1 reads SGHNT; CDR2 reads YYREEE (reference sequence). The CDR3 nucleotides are TGTGCCAGCAGCTTGTTGGGCCTCTCCACAGATACGCAGTATTTT. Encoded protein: CASSLLGLSTDTQYF.

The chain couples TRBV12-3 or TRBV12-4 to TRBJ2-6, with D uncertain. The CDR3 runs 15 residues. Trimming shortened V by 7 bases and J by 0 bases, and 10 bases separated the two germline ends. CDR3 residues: CASTLDPSGANVLTF. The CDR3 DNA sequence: TGTGCCAGCACCCTGGACCCCTCTGGGGCCAACGTCCTGACTTTC.

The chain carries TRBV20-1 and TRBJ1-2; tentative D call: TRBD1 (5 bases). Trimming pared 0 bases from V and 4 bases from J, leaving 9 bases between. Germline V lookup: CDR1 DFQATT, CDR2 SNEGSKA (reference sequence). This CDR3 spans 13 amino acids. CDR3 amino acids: CSARDPGSYGYTF. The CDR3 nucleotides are TGCAGTGCTAGAGATCCAGGGAGCTATGGCTACACCTTC.